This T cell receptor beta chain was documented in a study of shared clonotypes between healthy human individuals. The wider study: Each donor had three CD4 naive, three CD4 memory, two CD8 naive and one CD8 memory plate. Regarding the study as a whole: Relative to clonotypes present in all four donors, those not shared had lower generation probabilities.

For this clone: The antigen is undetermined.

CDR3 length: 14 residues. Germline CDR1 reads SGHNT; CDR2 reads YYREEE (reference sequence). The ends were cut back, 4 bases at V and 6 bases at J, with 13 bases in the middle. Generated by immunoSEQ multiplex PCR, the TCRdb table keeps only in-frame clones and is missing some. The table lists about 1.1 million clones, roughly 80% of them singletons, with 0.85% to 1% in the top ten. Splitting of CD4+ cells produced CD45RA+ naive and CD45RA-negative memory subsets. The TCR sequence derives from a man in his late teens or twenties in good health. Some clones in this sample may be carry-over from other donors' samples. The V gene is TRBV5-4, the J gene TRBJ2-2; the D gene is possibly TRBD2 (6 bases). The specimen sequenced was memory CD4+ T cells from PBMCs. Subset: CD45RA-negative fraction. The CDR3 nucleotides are TGTGCCAGCAGCACCCCGCCTAGCGCCGGGGAGCTGTTTTTT. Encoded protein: CASSTPPSAGELFF.